This T cell receptor beta chain was found in a study of blood T cell repertoires in COVID-19. There are 14 residues in the CDR3. In germline, CDR1 is ENHRY, CDR2 SYGVKD. J gave up 2 bases and V 10 bases, and 6 bases lay outside the gene matches. Sequenced by immunoSEQ multiplex PCR; TCRdb stores in-frame clones only, minus some. The sample shows 310,000 or so clones, more than 85% of them seen only once. This clonotype originated in a man in his 70s with acute or convalescent COVID-19. The V and J genes are TRBV10-3 and TRBJ1-4, with 8 bases lining up with TRBD1. Sequencing was carried out using peripheral blood. In DNA form, the CDR3 reads TGTGCCACGCAACAGGGGGGGACTAATGAAAAACTGTTTTTT. Its translation is CATQQGGTNEKLFF.